This TCR beta chain was documented in a study of blood T cell repertoires in COVID-19. Study at large: Acute and convalescent COVID-19 samples came from the United States, Italy and Spain. T cells, B-cell-depleted T cells, or PBMCs supplied cDNA or gDNA.

The authors' processing: Estimation of nucleated cell counts relied on the amplification of reference gene primers. Method: immunoSEQ multiplex PCR; TCRdb's copy keeps in-frame clones and lacks some. D and trimming come from the DNA, and the V and J calls and clone size come from that table. The sample holds 250,000 to 300,000 clones; 87% are singletons and the top ten take about 2.2%. The CDR3 is 13 residues long. Germline loops: CDR1 ENHRY, CDR2 SYGVKD. Trimming cost V 6 bases and J 6 bases; bases outside gene matches: 7. Sequencing used peripheral blood. The chain links TRBV10-3 to TRBJ1-1; 7 bases are a match to TRBD1. The TCR was taken from a woman between 50 and 59 years old who had recovered from COVID-19. The CDR3 DNA reads TGTGCCATCAGGATCGACAGGGCCGCTGAAGCTTTCTTT. Translated: CAIRIDRAAEAFF.